The 21 T cell receptor beta chains presented below share a single source sample, sequenced in a study of blood T cell repertoires in COVID-19. Assay: immunoSEQ multiplex PCR; the TCRdb copy retains only in-frame clones and omits some. The profile covers approximately 170,000 clones, with 80% to 90% appearing a single time and roughly 14% taken by the ten largest. The sequencing sample was made of peripheral blood. The receptors originated from a woman between 65 and 79 years old with COVID-19, enrolled during active disease.

This clone came up a few times. This chain uses TRBV14 with TRBJ1-1; D is possibly TRBD1 (6 bases). CDR1 SGHDN and CDR2 FVKESK come from the germline V gene. The CDR3 has 15 amino acids. V was pared by 4 bases and J by 5 bases, with 17 bases between. For the CDR3, the DNA is TGTGCCAGCAGCCGAATGTCAGGGGTAGGGACTGAAGCTTTCTTT. Amino acid sequence: CASSRMSGVGTEAFF. Complete variable domain (other parts from reference TRBV14 and TRBJ1-1): EAGVTQFPSHSVIEKGQTVTLRCDPISGHDNLYWYRRVMGKEIKFLLHFVKESKQDESGMPNNRFLAERTGGTYSTLKVQPAELEDSGVYFCASSRMSGVGTEAFFGQGTRLTVV.

The chain couples TRBV6-4 to TRBJ2-3, with 10 bases fitting TRBD2. Looked up from germline, CDR1 is MRHNA and CDR2 is SNTAGT. The CDR3 is 16 residues long. Losses at the gene ends were 0 bases for V and 6 bases for J; bases not matched to a gene: 6. DNA for the CDR3: TGTGCCAGCAGTGACTCCAAAGCGGGAGGGCCGGATACGCAGTATTTT. This sequence encodes CASSDSKAGGPDTQYF.

The CDR3 nucleotides are TGTGCCAGCAGCTTAGCCGGCGCTAGCGGCCGAAGCTCCTACAATGAGCAGTTCTTC. Residues: CASSLAGASGRSSYNEQFF. V and J are TRBV11-2 and TRBJ2-1, with 7 bases matching TRBD2. Germline-derived CDR1 and CDR2 are SGHAT and FQNNGV. The CDR3 spans 19 residues. Trimming removed 1 base from V and 0 bases from J; junction bases left unmatched: 12.

The chain recombines TRBV6-1 with TRBJ1-2; 8 nucleotides match TRBD1. The V gene end was trimmed by 1 base and the J gene end by 2 bases; junction bases not matched to a gene: 0. CDR3 length: 14 amino acids. The germline V gene has CDR1 MNHNS and CDR2 SASEGT. In DNA, the CDR3 is TGTGCCAGCAGTGAAGGACAGGGGAACTATGGCTACACCTTC. This sequence encodes CASSEGQGNYGYTF.

This clone occurred once. The chain uses TRBV2 and TRBJ1-1; maybe TRBD1 (5 bases). This CDR3 region has 14 residues. Looked up from germline, CDR1 is SNHLY and CDR2 is FYNNEI. Trimming left V 3 bases short and J 0 bases short, with 8 bases between. The CDR3 nucleotides read TGTGCCAGCAGTGATCGACAGTTGAACACTGAAGCTTTCTTT. Translating it yields CASSDRQLNTEAFF.

The V and J genes are TRBV11-2 and TRBJ2-6; D is perhaps TRBD1 (5 bases). Trimming removed 5 bases from V and 4 bases from J, with 24 bases in between. This CDR3 region has 19 residues. Germline V lookup: CDR1 SGHAT, CDR2 FQNNGV. The CDR3 region has the DNA TGTGCCAGCAGCCCAAAACAGGTTCAGGCTCTTTGGGGGGCCAACGTCCTGACTTTC. It yields the protein CASSPKQVQALWGANVLTF.

The CDR3 loop is CASRPSGQPQHF. Here the CDR3 DNA reads TGTGCCAGCAGACCTTCGGGGCAGCCCCAGCATTTT. The rearrangement uses TRBV28 and TRBJ1-5; D gene uncertain. Trimming shortened V by 6 bases and J by 7 bases, and 10 bases separated the two germline ends. The CDR3 runs to 12 residues. CDR1 and CDR2 from the germline V gene are MDHEN and SYDVKM.

The chain combines TRBV5-1 with TRBJ2-1; the match to TRBD1 covers 10 bases. Germline V gene lookup returns CDR1 SGHRS and CDR2 YFSETQ. The V and J ends lost 4 bases and 2 bases, in that order; junction bases with no gene match: 6. The CDR3 loop spans 16 amino acids. Here the CDR3 DNA reads TGCGCCAGCAGCCTCGGACAGGGGGGAACCTACAATGAGCAGTTCTTC. Protein product: CASSLGQGGTYNEQFF.

This clone was counted once. J is TRBJ2-2 and V is TRBV7-2, with TRBD1 matching 8 bases. There are 16 residues in the CDR3. Germline values: CDR1 SGHTA, CDR2 FQGNSA. With 8 bases clipped from V and 5 bases from J, the junction kept 13 bases outside the gene matches. The DNA of the CDR3 is TGTGCCAGCCCATCAGGACAGGGAATGAATACCGGGGAGCTGTTTTTT. Translation gives CASPSGQGMNTGELFF.

The rearrangement links TRBV19 to TRBJ1-1, with TRBD1 identical over 10 bases. There are 15 residues in the CDR3. CDR1 and CDR2 (germline): LNHDA, SQIVND (reference sequence). The junction had 8 bases not matched to a gene; V was cut back by 6 bases and J by 4 bases. The CDR3 here is CASRSPRTGGTEAFF. The CDR3 bases are TGTGCCAGTAGATCCCCAAGGACAGGGGGCACTGAAGCTTTCTTT.

The chain links TRBV28 to TRBJ2-1; no clear D gene. Germline loops: CDR1 MDHEN, CDR2 SYDVKM. CDR3 length: 11 residues. Trimming took off 8 bases at V and 4 bases at J, with 6 bases between the two ends. The CDR3 protein is CASGPYNEQFF. Written as DNA, the CDR3 is TGTGCCAGCGGGCCATACAATGAGCAGTTCTTC.

The chain has TRBV6-5 and TRBJ2-7, with TRBD1 identical over 7 bases. The germline gives CDR1 MNHEY, CDR2 SVGAGI. The CDR3 covers 14 residues. V was pared by 9 bases and J by 1 base, with 9 bases of the junction left unmatched. In DNA form, the CDR3 reads TGTGCCAGTTCCCAGGGGGACGTGTCCTACGAGCAGTACTTC. Protein product: CASSQGDVSYEQYF.

This clone was picked up one time. V and J are TRBV10-3 and TRBJ2-5, with 7 bases matching TRBD1. The V gene end was trimmed by 2 bases and the J gene end by 1 base; junction bases not matched to a gene: 7. This CDR3 has 16 amino acids. Looked up from germline, CDR1 is ENHRY and CDR2 is SYGVKD. The CDR3 reads CAISETQTGIQETQYF. In DNA, the CDR3 is TGTGCCATCAGTGAGACCCAGACAGGGATCCAAGAGACCCAGTACTTC.

This clone was detected once. The chain combines TRBV5-1 with TRBJ2-2; TRBD1 matches 10 bases. The CDR3 loop spans 15 amino acids. The V gene end was trimmed by 2 bases and the J gene end by 3 bases; junction bases not matched to a gene: 1. Germline V gene lookup returns CDR1 SGHRS and CDR2 YFSETQ. Here the CDR3 reads CASSLGQGDTGELFF. In DNA, the CDR3 is TGCGCCAGCAGCTTAGGACAGGGGGACACCGGGGAGCTGTTTTTT.

The CDR3 region has the DNA TGTGCCAGCAGTTTATCGGGGCGACAGGGAGAGACCCAGTACTTC. Protein sequence: CASSLSGRQGETQYF. The V call is TRBV27, the J call TRBJ2-5; TRBD1 agrees at 7 bases. Germline assignment: CDR1 MNHEY and CDR2 SMNVEV (reference sequence). This CDR3 has 15 amino acids. V lost 0 bases to trimming and J lost 4 bases; unmatched junction nucleotides: 5.

The J gene is TRBJ2-7, the V gene TRBV5-4; D perhaps matches TRBD2 (5 bases). Germline CDR1 SGHNT, CDR2 YYREEE (reference sequence). V shed 4 bases and J shed 2 bases, with 16 bases lying between them. The CDR3 spans 15 residues. CDR3 DNA sequence: TGTGCCAGCAGCCTTGGAGGAGAAAGAACCTACGAGCAGTACTTC. Protein product: CASSLGGERTYEQYF.

The chain links TRBV7-8 to TRBJ2-1; tentatively, D is TRBD2 (5 bases). Germline lookup yields CDR1 SGHVS and CDR2 FQNEAQ. V was cut by 5 bases and J by 0 bases, with 11 bases left in between. The CDR3 runs 15 residues. This chain's CDR3 is CASSPLGSSYNEQFF. The CDR3 DNA is TGTGCCAGCAGCCCTTTGGGGAGCTCCTACAATGAGCAGTTCTTC.

V usage is TRBV5-8 and J usage is TRBJ2-5; 7 bases map to TRBD2. V lost 5 bases to trimming and J lost 2 bases; unmatched junction nucleotides: 15. Germline V gene sequence: CDR1 SGHTS, CDR2 YDEGEE. The CDR3 runs to 17 residues. The CDR3 loop is CASSPGTNGLAQETQYF. DNA for the CDR3: TGTGCCAGCAGTCCCGGGACTAACGGGCTAGCACAAGAGACCCAGTACTTC.

This chain uses TRBV30 with TRBJ2-7; the D gene is possibly TRBD1 (5 bases). Trimming removed 5 bases at V and 6 bases at J, with 11 bases between. Germline CDR1 reads GTSNPN; CDR2 reads SVGIG (reference sequence). This CDR3 contains 11 residues. The CDR3 bases are TGTGCCTGGGGGGCAGGTCCCGAGCAGTACTTC. It translates to CAWGAGPEQYF.

The rearrangement joins TRBV11-3 to TRBJ1-1; D not certain. The V end was cut by 1 base, the J end by 3 bases, with 6 bases between. Per the germline V gene, CDR1 is SGHNT and CDR2 is YENEEA. This CDR3 is built from 13 residues. The chain's CDR3 is CASSLAPYTEAFF. The CDR3 coding sequence is TGTGCCAGCAGCTTAGCCCCGTACACTGAAGCTTTCTTT.

The chain is built from TRBV7-3 and TRBJ2-2; the D gene is possibly TRBD1 (6 bases). V lost 1 base, J lost 4 bases, and 7 bases lay in between. Per the germline V gene, CDR1 is SGHTA and CDR2 is FQGTGA. The CDR3 length is 14 residues. As DNA, the CDR3 is TGTGCCAGCAGCTTAAGACAGGCCACCGGGGAGCTGTTTTTT. Its translation is CASSLRQATGELFF.